This T cell receptor beta chain derives from a study of cytotoxic CD8 clonotypes in ibrutinib-treated CLL. Profiling relied on immunoSEQ multiplex PCR, and the TCRdb table lists in-frame clones only, not all of them. This table holds roughly 150,000 clones, about 84% found once. The CDR3 length is 12 residues. The germline CDR1 and CDR2 sequences are GTSNPN and SVGIG (reference sequence). Trimming removed 3 bases from V and 7 bases from J; junction bases left unmatched: 5. This TCR was recovered from a human donor with chronic lymphocytic leukemia. The J gene is TRBJ2-7, the V gene TRBV30; the match to TRBD1 covers 8 bases. The sequencing used PBMCs, collected after 24 months of ibrutinib treatment. CDR3 protein: CAWRGQAIEQYF. The CDR3 DNA reads as TGTGCCTGGAGGGGACAGGCTATTGAGCAGTACTTC. Complete variable domain (other parts from reference TRBV30 and TRBJ2-7): SQTIHQWPATLVQPVGSPLSLECTVEGTSNPNLYWYRQAAGRGLQLLFYSVGIGQISSEVPQNLSASRPQDRQFILSSKKLLLSDSGFYLCAWRGQAIEQYFGPGTRLTVT.